The present T cell receptor (beta chain) was sequenced within a study of cytomegalovirus exposure and HLA in healthy donors. With 60 Vbeta and 13 Jbeta primers, the PCR was carried out. Data came from immunoSEQ multiplex PCR; TCRdb stores just in-frame clones and leaves some out. The sample has 150,000 to 200,000 clones, 60% to 80% seen once; the top ten hold 6.3%. As for the donors, each was a healthy bone marrow donor. The study's findings and limits: Analyzed later, association rates of TCRs varied across HLA loci, with DRB1 most and HLA-C fewest. Productive status was seen about 87% or about 30% of the time for most TCR beta V segments in an earlier analysis. One cluster of highly shared sequence variants probably arose as a sequencing artifact.

Germline CDR1 is SQVTM and CDR2 is ANQGSEA. The CDR3 is 13 amino acids. J lost 3 bases, V lost 6 bases, and 5 bases had no gene match. For this clone: Its antigen remains unidentified.

The sample comprised PBMCs. The chain recombines TRBV29-1 with TRBJ2-3; 8 bases fit TRBD2. This clonotype originated in a man aged 35-49 years in good health and CMV-seropositive. The CDR3 bases are TGCAGCGTCCGCGGGAGGCGTACAGATACGCAGTATTTT. Protein sequence: CSVRGRRTDTQYF.